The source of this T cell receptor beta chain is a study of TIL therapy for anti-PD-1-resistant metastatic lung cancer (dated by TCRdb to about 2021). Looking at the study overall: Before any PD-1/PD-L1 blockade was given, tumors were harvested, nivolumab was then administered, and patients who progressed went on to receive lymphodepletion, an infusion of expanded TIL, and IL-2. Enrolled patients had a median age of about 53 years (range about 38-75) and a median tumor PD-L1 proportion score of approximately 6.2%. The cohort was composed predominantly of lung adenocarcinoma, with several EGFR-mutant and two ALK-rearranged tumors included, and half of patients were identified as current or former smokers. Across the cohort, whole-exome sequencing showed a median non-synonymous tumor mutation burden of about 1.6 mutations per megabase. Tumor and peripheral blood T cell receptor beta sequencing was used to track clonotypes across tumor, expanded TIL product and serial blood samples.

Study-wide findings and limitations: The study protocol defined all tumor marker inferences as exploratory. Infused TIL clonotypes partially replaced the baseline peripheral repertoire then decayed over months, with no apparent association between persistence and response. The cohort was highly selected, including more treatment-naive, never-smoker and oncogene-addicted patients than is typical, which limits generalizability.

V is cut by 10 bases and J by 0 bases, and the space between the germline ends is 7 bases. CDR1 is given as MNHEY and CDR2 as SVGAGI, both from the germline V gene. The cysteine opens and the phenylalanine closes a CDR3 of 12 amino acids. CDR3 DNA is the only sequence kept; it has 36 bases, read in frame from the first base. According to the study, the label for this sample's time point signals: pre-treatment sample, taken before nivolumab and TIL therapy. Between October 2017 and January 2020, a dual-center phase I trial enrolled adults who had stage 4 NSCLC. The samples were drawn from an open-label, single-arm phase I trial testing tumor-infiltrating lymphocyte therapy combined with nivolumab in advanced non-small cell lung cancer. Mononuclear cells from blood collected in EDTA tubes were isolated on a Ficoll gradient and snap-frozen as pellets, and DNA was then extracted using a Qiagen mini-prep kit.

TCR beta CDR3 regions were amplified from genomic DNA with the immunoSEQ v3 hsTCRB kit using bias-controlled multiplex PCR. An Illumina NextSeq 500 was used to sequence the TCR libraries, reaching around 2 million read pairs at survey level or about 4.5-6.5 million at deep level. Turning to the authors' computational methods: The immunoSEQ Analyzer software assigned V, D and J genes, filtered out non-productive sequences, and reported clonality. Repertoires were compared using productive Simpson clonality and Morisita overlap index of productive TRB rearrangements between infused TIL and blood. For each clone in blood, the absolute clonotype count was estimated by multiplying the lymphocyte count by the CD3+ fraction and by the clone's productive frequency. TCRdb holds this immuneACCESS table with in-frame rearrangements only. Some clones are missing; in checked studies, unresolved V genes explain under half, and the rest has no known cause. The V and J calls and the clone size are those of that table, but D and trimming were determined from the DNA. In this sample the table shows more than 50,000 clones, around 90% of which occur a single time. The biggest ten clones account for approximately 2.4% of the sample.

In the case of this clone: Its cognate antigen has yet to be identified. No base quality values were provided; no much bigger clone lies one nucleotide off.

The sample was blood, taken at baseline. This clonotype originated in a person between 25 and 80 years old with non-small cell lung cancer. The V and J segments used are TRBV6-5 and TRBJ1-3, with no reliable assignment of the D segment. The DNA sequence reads TGTGCCACCGCGCTCTCTGGAAACACCATATATTTT. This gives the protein CATALSGNTIYF.